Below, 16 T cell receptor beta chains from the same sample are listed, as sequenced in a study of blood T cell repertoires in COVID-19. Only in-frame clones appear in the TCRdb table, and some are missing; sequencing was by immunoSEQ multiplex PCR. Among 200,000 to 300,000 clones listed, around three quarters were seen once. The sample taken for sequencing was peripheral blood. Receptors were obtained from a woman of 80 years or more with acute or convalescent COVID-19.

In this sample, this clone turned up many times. This CDR3 is CATSRDDRVHGYTF. The DNA of the CDR3 is TGTGCCACCAGCAGAGACGATAGAGTGCATGGCTACACCTTC. The V gene is TRBV15, the J gene TRBJ1-2; D not certain. The CDR3 loop spans 14 amino acids. V shed 0 bases and J shed 6 bases, with 11 bases lying between them. Germline CDR1 is LNHNV and CDR2 is YYDKDF (reference sequence). Drawing the rest from reference TRBV15 and TRBJ1-2, the complete variable domain is DAMVIQNPRYQVTQFGKPVTLSCSQTLNHNVMYWYQQKSSQAPKLLFHYYDKDFNNEADTPDNFQSRRPNTSFCFLDIRSPGLGDTAMYLCATSRDDRVHGYTFGSGTRLTVV.

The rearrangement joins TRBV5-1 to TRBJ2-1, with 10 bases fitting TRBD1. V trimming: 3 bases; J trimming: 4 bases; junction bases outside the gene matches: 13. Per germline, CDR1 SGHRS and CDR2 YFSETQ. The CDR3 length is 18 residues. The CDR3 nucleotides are TGCGCCAGCAGCTCACGTCCCGGGACAGGGGCCGGTTACAATGAGCAGTTCTTC. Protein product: CASSSRPGTGAGYNEQFF. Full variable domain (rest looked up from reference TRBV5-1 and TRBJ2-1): KAGVTQTPRYLIKTRGQQVTLSCSPISGHRSVSWYQQTPGQGLQFLFEYFSETQRNKGNFPGRFSGRQFSNSRSEMNVSTLELGDSALYLCASSSRPGTGAGYNEQFFGPGTRLTVL.

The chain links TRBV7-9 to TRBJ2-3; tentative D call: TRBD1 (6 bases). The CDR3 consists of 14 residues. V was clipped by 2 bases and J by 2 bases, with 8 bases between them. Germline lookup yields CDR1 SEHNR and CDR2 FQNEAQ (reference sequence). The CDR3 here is CASSLRGNTDTQYF. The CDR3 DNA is TGTGCCAGCAGCTTAAGGGGGAACACAGATACGCAGTATTTT.

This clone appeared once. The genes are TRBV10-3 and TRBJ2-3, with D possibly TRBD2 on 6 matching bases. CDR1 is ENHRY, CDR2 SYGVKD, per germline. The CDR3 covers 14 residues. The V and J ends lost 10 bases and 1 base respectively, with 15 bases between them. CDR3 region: CATKLEGGTDTQYF. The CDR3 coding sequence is TGTGCCACCAAACTGGAGGGTGGCACAGATACGCAGTATTTT.

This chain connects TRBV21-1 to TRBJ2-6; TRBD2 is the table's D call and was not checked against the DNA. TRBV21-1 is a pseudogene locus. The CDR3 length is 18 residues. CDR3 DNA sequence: TGTGCCAGCAGCCACCTAGCGGGGGCCCCCTCTGGGGCCAACGTCCTGACTTTC. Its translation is CASSHLAGAPSGANVLTF.

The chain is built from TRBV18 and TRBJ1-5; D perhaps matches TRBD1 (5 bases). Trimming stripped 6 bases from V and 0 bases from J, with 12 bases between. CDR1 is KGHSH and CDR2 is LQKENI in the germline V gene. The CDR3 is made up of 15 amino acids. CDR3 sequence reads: CASSQGLDSNQPQHF. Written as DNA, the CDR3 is TGTGCCAGCTCTCAGGGCCTAGATAGCAATCAGCCCCAGCATTTT.

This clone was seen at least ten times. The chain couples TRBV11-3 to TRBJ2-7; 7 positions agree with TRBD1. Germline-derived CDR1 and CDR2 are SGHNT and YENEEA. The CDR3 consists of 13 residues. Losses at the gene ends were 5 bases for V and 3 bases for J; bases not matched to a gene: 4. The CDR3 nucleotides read TGTGCCAGCAGCCAGGGGGAAGGCTACGAGCAGTACTTC. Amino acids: CASSQGEGYEQYF. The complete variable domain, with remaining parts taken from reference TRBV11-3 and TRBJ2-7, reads EAGVVQSPRYKIIEKKQPVAFWCNPISGHNTLYWYLQNLGQGPELLIRYENEEAVDDSQLPKDRFSAERLKGVDSTLKIQPAELGDSAVYLCASSQGEGYEQYFGPGTRLTVT.

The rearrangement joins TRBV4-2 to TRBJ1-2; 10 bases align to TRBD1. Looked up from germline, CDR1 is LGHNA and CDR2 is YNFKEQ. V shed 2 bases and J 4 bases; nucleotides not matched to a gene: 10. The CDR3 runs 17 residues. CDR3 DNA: TGTGCCAGCAGCCAAAATACCGGGACAGGGGTTTCCTATGGCTACACCTTC. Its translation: CASSQNTGTGVSYGYTF.

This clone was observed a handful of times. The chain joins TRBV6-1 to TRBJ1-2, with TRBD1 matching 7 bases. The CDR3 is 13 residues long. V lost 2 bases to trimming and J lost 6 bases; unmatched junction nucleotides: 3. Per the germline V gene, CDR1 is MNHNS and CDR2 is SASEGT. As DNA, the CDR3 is TGTGCCAGCAGTGAAACCAGGGGGGATGGCTACACCTTC. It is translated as CASSETRGDGYTF.

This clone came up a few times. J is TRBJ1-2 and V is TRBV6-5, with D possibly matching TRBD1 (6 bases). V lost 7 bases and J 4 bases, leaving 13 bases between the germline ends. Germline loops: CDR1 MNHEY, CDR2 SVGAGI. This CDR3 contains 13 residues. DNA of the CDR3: TGTGCCAGCATAAGGGGGATGGGCTATGGCTACACCTTC. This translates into CASIRGMGYGYTF.

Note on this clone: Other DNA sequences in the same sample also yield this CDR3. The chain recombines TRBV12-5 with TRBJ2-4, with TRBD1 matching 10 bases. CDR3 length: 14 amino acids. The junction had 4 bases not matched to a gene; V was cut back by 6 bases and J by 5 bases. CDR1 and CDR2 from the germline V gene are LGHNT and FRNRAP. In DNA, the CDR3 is TGTGCTAGTGGCCCCGGGACAGGGGAAAACATTCAGTACTTC. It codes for CASGPGTGENIQYF. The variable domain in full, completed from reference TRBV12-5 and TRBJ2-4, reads DARVTQTPRHKVTEMGQEVTMRCQPILGHNTVFWYRQTMMQGLELLAYFRNRAPLDDSGMPKDRFSAEMPDATLATLKIQPSEPRDSAVYFCASGPGTGENIQYFGAGTRLSVL.

The DNA of the CDR3 is TGTGCCAGCAGCCGTAGCGGGGGCTCCTACAATGAGCAGTTCTTC. Its translation: CASSRSGGSYNEQFF. The rearrangement uses TRBV6-5 and TRBJ2-1; 9 nucleotides agree with TRBD2. This CDR3 contains 15 residues. V lost 6 bases, J lost 0 bases, and 3 bases stayed unmatched. In germline, CDR1 is MNHEY, CDR2 SVGAGI.

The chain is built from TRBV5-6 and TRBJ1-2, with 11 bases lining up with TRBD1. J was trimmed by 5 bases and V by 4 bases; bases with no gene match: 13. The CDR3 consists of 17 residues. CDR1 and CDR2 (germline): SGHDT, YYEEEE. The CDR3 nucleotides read TGTGCCAGCAGCCGTCGGCGGACAGGGGGCTTTGAGTATGGCTACACCTTC. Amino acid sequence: CASSRRRTGGFEYGYTF.

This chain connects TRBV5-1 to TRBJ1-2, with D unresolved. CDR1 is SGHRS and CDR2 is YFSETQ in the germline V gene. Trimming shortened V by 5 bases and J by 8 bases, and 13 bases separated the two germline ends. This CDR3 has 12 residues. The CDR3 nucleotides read TGCGCCAGCAGGGCGGGCGAAATCGGCTACACCTTC. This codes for CASRAGEIGYTF.

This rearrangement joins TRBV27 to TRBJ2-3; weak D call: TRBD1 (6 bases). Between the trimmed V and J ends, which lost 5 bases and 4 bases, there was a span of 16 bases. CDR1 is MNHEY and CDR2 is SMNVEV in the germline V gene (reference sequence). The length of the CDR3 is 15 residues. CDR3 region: CASSLNRVLADTQYF. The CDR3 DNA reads TGTGCCAGCAGTCTCAACAGGGTTCTCGCAGATACGCAGTATTTT.

The CDR3 DNA reads as TGTGCCAGTAGTTCCGGACAGGGGTGGCAGCCCCAGCATTTT. Protein sequence: CASSSGQGWQPQHF. The chain links TRBV19 to TRBJ1-5; 9 bases are a match to TRBD1. Germline V gene sequence: CDR1 LNHDA, CDR2 SQIVND (reference sequence). V trimming: 5 bases; J trimming: 7 bases; junction bases outside the gene matches: 6. The CDR3 is 14 amino acids.